This TCR beta chain came from a study of graft-versus-host responses after intestinal transplantation. Study at large: All of the recipients had induction that used anti-thymocyte globulin, then tacrolimus and steroids for two to four years.

This clone is labeled medium-sized. The V segment lost 0 bases and the J segment 2 bases; nucleotides outside the gene matches: 6. The V gene's germline CDR1 is SGHRS and CDR2 YFSETQ. CDR3 length: 16 residues. The data were produced by immunoSEQ multiplex PCR, yet TCRdb's version contains in-frame clones alone and is incomplete. The table includes about 20,000 clones, roughly half detected once. The V call is TRBV5-1, the J call TRBJ2-3; TRBD2 agrees at 7 bases. Sequenced here: alloreactive CD4+ T cells from a mixed lymphocyte reaction culture, sampled before intestinal transplant. Described subset: CFSE-low proliferating T cells sorted from roughly 6-day pre-transplant mixed lymphocyte reaction (GvH or HvG direction). The receptor comes from a human patient who received an intestinal transplant. The CDR3 DNA reads as TGCGCCAGCAGCTTGGGTGGCGGGGGATACACAGATACGCAGTATTTT. This sequence encodes CASSLGGGGYTDTQYF.